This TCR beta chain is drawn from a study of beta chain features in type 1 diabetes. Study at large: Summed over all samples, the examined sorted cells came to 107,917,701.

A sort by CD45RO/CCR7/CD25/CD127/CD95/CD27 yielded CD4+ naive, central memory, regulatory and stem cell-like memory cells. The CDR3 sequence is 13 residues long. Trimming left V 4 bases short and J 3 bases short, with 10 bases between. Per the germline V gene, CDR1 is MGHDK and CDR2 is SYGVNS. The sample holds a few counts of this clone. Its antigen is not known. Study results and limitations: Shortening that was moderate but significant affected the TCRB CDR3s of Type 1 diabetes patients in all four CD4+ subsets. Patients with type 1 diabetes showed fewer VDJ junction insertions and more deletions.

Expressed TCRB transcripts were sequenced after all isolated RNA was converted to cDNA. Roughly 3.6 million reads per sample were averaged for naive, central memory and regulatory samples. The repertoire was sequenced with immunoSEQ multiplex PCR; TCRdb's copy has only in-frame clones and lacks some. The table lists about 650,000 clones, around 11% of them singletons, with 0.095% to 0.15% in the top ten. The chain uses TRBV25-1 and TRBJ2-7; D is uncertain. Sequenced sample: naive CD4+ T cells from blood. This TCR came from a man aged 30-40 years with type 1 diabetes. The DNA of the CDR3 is TGTGCCAGCAGTGGAGCAGACCACTACGAGCAGTACTTC. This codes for CASSGADHYEQYF.